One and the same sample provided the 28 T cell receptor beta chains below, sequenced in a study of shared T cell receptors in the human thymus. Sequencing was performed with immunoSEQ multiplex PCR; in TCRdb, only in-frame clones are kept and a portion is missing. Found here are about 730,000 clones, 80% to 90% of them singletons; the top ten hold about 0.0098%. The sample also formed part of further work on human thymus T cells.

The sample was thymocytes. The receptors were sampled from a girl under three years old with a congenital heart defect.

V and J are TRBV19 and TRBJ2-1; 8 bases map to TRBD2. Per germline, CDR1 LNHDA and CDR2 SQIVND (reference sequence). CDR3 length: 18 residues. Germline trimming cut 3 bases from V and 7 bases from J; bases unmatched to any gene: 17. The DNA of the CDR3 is TGTGCCAGTAGTATGTACGGACTCGCGGGGGGCCCCCGGAATGAGCAGTTCTTC. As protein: CASSMYGLAGGPRNEQFF.

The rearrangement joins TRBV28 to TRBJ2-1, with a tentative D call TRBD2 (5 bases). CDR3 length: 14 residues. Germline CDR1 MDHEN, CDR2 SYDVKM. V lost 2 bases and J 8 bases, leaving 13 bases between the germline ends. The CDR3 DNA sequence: TGTGCCAGCAGTTTAGAGACTAAATTCCATGAGCAGTTCTTC. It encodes CASSLETKFHEQFF.

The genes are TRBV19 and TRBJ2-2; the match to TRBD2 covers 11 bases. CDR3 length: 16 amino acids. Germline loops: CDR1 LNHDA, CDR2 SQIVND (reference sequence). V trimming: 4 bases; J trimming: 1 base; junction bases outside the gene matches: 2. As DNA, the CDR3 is TGTGCCAGTAGTACCACTAGCGGGGGGAACACCGGGGAGCTGTTTTTT. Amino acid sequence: CASSTTSGGNTGELFF.

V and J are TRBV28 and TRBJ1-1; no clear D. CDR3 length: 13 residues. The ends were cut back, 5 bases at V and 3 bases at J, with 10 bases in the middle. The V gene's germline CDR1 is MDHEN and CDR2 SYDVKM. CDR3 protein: CASSGFEDTEAFF. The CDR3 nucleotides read TGTGCCAGCAGTGGGTTTGAGGACACTGAAGCTTTCTTT. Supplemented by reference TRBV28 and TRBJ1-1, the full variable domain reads DVKVTQSSRYLVKRTGEKVFLECVQDMDHENMFWYRQDPGLGLRLIYFSYDVKMKEKGDIPEGYSVSREKKERFSLILESASTNQTSMYLCASSGFEDTEAFFGQGTRLTVV.

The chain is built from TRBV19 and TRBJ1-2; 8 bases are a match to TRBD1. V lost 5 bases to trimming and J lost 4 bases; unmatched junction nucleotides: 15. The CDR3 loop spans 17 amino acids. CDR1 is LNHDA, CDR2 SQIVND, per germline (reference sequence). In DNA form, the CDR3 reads TGTGCCAGTAGTTTGAGGACAGGGCCGGCTTGGTTCTATGGCTACACCTTC. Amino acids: CASSLRTGPAWFYGYTF.

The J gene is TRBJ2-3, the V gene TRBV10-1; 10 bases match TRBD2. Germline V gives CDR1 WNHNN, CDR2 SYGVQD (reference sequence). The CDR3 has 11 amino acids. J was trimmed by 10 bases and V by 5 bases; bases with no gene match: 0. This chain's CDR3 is CASSSGGAQYF. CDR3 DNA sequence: TGCGCCAGCAGTAGCGGGGGGGCGCAGTATTTT.

The CDR3 DNA follows: TGTGCCAGCAGCGGCCAGGGGGACGTACACAGCTCCTACAATGAGCAGTTCTTC. Its protein product is CASSGQGDVHSSYNEQFF. The chain links TRBV9 to TRBJ2-1, with 7 bases aligning to TRBD1. The CDR3 runs to 18 residues. Germline V gene lookup returns CDR1 SGDLS and CDR2 YYNGEE. Trimming took 3 bases from V and 0 from J; bases not matched to a gene: 12.

Here the CDR3 reads CASSEGFVGATNQPQHF. DNA for the CDR3: TGTGCCAGCAGTGAGGGGTTTGTGGGGGCCACCAATCAGCCCCAGCATTTT. The genes are TRBV6-1 and TRBJ1-5; TRBD1 might be the D (6 bases). The V end lost 3 bases, the J end lost 3 bases, and 18 bases lay between the germline ends. Germline V gene lookup returns CDR1 MNHNS and CDR2 SASEGT. This CDR3 has 17 amino acids.

The CDR3 spells CATRTIAPYNEQFF. The DNA for the CDR3 is TGTGCCACCAGAACCATAGCCCCCTACAATGAGCAGTTCTTC. This sequence joins TRBV15 and TRBJ2-1; D is unclear. The ends were cut back, 6 bases at V and 2 bases at J, with 11 bases in the middle. The CDR3 is made up of 14 amino acids. The germline V gene has CDR1 LNHNV and CDR2 YYDKDF (reference sequence).

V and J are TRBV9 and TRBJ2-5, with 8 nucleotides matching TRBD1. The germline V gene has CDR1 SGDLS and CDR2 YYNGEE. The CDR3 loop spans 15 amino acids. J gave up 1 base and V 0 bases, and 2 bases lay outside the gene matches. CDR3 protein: CASSVGDRSQETQYF. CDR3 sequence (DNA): TGTGCCAGCAGCGTAGGGGACAGGAGCCAAGAGACCCAGTACTTC.

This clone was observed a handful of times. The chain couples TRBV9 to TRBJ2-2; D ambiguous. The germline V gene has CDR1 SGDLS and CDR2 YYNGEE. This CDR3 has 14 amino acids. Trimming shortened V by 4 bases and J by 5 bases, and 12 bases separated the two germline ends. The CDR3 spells CASSSIAGTGELFF. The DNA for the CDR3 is TGTGCCAGCAGCTCCATAGCCGGGACCGGGGAGCTGTTTTTT.

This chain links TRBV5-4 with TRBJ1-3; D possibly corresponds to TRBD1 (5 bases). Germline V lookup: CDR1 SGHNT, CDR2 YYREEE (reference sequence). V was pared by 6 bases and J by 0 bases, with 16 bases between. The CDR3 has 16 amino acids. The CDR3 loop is CASTDRTGRSGNTIYF. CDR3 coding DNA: TGTGCCAGCACCGATCGAACAGGTCGCTCTGGAAACACCATATATTTT.

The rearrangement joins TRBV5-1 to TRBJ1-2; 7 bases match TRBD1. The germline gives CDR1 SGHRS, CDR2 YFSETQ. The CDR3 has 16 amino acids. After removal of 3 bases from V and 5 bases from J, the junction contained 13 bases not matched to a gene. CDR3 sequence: CASSSRGTERKYGYTF. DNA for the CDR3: TGCGCCAGCAGCTCCCGAGGGACAGAGAGAAAGTATGGCTACACCTTC.

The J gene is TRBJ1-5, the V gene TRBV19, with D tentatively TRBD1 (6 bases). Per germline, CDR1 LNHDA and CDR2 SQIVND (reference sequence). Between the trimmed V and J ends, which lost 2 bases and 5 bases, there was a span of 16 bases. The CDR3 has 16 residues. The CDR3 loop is CASSIRFGRGDQPQHF. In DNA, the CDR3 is TGTGCCAGTAGTATAAGGTTTGGCAGGGGTGATCAGCCCCAGCATTTT. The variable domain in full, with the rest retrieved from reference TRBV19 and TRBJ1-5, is DGGITQSPKYLFRKEGQNVTLSCEQNLNHDAMYWYRQDPGQGLRLIYYSQIVNDFQKGDIAEGYSVSREKKESFPLTVTSAQKNPTAFYLCASSIRFGRGDQPQHFGDGTRLSIL.

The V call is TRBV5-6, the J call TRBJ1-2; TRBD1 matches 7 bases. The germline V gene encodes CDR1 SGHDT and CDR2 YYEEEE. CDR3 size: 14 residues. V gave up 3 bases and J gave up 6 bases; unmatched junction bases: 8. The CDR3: CASSSGTEGHGYTF. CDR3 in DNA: TGTGCCAGCAGCTCCGGGACAGAGGGGCATGGCTACACCTTC.

CDR3 sequence: CASKGTVNYGYTF. CDR3 in DNA: TGTGCCAGTAAAGGGACAGTTAACTATGGCTACACCTTC. This rearrangement joins TRBV19 to TRBJ1-2, with 7 bases aligning to TRBD1. This CDR3 comprises 13 residues. The J segment lost 1 base and the V segment lost 7 bases, leaving 3 bases of the junction unmatched. Germline CDR1 reads LNHDA; CDR2 reads SQIVND (reference sequence).

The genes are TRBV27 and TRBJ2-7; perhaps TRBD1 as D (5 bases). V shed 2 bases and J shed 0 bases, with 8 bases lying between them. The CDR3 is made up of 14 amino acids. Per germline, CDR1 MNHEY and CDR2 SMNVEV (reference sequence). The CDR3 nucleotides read TGTGCCAGCAGTTTACACAGGAGCTCCTACGAGCAGTACTTC. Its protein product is CASSLHRSSYEQYF.

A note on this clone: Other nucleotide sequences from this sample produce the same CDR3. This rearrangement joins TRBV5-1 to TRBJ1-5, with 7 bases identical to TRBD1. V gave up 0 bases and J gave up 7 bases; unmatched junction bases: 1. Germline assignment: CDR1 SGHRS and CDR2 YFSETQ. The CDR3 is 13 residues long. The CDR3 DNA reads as TGCGCCAGCAGCTTGGGACAGGGCCAGCCCCAGCATTTT. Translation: CASSLGQGQPQHF.

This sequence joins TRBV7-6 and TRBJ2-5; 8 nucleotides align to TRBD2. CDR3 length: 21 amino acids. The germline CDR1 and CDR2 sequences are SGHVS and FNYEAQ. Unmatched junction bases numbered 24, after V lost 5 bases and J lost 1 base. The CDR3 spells CASSRTWTSLGPREPQETQYF. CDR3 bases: TGTGCCAGCAGCCGCACCTGGACTAGCTTGGGTCCTAGGGAGCCCCAAGAGACCCAGTACTTC.

This chain's CDR3 is CASSLGGDRGIETQYF. CDR3 DNA: TGTGCCAGCAGCTTAGGAGGGGACAGGGGGATAGAGACCCAGTACTTC. J is TRBJ2-5 and V is TRBV11-2, with 11 bases aligning to TRBD1. Trimming cost V 1 base and J 4 bases; bases outside gene matches: 5. CDR1 and CDR2 from the germline V gene are SGHAT and FQNNGV. The CDR3 totals 16 residues.

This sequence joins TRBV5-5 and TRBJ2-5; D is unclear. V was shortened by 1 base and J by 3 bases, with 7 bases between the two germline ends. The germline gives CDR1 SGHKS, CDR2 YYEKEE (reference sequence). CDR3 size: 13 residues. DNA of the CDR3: TGTGCCAGCAGCTTGACTGCAAAAGAGACCCAGTACTTC. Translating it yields CASSLTAKETQYF.

In nucleotides, the CDR3 is TGTGCCAGCTGGGGGGCAGGGGGCGTAAATTCCTACAATGAGCAGTTCTTC. It translates to CASWGAGGVNSYNEQFF. The rearrangement links TRBV25-1 to TRBJ2-1, with 8 positions matching TRBD1. The CDR3 extends over 17 amino acids. The J segment lost 1 base and the V segment lost 8 bases, leaving 13 bases of the junction unmatched. Per germline, CDR1 MGHDK and CDR2 SYGVNS.

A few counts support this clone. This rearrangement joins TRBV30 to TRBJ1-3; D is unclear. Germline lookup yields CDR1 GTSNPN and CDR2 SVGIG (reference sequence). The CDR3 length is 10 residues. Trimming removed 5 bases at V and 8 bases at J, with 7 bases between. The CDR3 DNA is TGTGCCTGGGAGGCCGACACCATATATTTT. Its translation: CAWEADTIYF.

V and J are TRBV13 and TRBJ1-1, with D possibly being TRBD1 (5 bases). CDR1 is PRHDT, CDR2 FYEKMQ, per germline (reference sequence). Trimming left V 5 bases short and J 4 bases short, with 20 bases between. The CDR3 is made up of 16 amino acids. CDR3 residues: CASSNLHRSRSTEAFF. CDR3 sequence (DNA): TGTGCCAGCAGCAACCTCCACAGGTCTAGATCCACTGAAGCTTTCTTT.

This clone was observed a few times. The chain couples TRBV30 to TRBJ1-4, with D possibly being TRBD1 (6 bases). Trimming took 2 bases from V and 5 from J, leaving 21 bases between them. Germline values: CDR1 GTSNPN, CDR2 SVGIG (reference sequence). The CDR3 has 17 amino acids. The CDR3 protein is CAWSTGGSLGLNEKLFF. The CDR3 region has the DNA TGTGCCTGGAGTACGGGGGGCAGTTTAGGATTAAATGAAAAACTGTTTTTT.

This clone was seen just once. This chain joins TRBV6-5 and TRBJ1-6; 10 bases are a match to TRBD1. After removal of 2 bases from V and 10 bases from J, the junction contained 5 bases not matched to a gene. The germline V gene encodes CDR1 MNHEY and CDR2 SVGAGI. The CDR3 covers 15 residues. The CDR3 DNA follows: TGTGCCAGCAGTTACCGGGACAGGGGTAACTCACCCCTCCACTTT. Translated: CASSYRDRGNSPLHF.

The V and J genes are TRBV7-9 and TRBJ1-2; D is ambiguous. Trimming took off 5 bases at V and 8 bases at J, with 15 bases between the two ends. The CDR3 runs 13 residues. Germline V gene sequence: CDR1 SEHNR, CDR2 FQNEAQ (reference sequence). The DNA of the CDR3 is TGTGCCAGCAGCGCCGGGATCCTCGGCGGCTACACCTTC. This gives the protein CASSAGILGGYTF.

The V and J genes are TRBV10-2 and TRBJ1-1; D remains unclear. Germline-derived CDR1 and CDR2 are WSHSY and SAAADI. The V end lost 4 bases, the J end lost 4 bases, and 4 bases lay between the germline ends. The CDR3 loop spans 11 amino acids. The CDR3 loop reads CASSVSTEAFF. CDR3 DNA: TGCGCCAGCAGTGTCAGCACTGAAGCTTTCTTT.